One and the same sample provided the 5 T cell receptor beta chains below, sequenced in a study of tumor and adjacent non-tumor tissue in lung cancer. A modified ARM-PCR protocol with three rounds of nested PCR amplified TCRbeta. A single record per CDR3 protein comes from TCRdb applying MiXCR to the multiplex PCR reads. The sample lists around 140,000 distinct CDR3 sequences, approximately 72% occurring once. The template was RNA from unsorted bulk tissue. The sequenced sample consisted of lung tumor tissue. These receptors all stem from a man aged 60 to 75 with small cell lung cancer.

The chain combines TRBV28 with TRBJ2-7; no clear D gene. The germline CDR1 and CDR2 sequences are MDHEN and SYDVKM. The ends were cut back, 5 bases at V and 2 bases at J, with 7 bases in the middle. CDR3 length: 12 amino acids. The CDR3 coding sequence is TGTGCCAGCAGTGCGCTTCCCTACGAGCAGTACTTC. Amino acid sequence: CASSALPYEQYF.

In its sample, this clonotype was seen a few times. The V call is TRBV6-2 or TRBV6-3, the J call TRBJ2-3; 8 nucleotides agree with TRBD2. The junction had 7 bases not matched to a gene; V was cut back by 2 bases and J by 3 bases. Looked up from germline, CDR1 is MNHEY and CDR2 is SVGEGT. The CDR3 is made up of 16 amino acids. The CDR3 nucleotides read TGTGCCAGCAGTTACCGTCCCAGCGGGAGAACAGATACGCAGTATTTT. This gives the protein CASSYRPSGRTDTQYF.

This clonotype was found many times. V gene TRBV6-5 combines with J gene TRBJ2-7; D possibly corresponds to TRBD2 (6 bases). The germline V gene encodes CDR1 MNHEY and CDR2 SVGAGI. This CDR3 contains 15 residues. V was shortened by 5 bases and J by 0 bases, with 14 bases between the two germline ends. The CDR3 region is CASSVFPGSSYEQYF. The CDR3 DNA reads as TGTGCCAGCAGTGTCTTTCCCGGGAGCTCCTACGAGCAGTACTTC.

The genes are TRBV20-1 and TRBJ2-5, with D maybe TRBD2 (6 bases). Trimming left V 1 base short and J 4 bases short, with 13 bases between. The germline gives CDR1 DFQATT, CDR2 SNEGSKA (reference sequence). CDR3 length: 14 residues. The CDR3 nucleotides read TGCAGTGCTAGAGCCAGCTGGAGGGGAGAGACCCAGTACTTC. Translating it yields CSARASWRGETQYF.

This clonotype was seen a handful of times. The chain is built from TRBV30 and TRBJ2-3, with unresolved D. Germline lookup yields CDR1 GTSNPN and CDR2 SVGIG (reference sequence). The CDR3 runs 14 residues. Trimming removed 2 bases from V and 2 bases from J, with 11 bases in between. The CDR3 DNA sequence: TGTGCCTGGAGTCTGGACGGATCCACAGATACGCAGTATTTT. This encodes CAWSLDGSTDTQYF.